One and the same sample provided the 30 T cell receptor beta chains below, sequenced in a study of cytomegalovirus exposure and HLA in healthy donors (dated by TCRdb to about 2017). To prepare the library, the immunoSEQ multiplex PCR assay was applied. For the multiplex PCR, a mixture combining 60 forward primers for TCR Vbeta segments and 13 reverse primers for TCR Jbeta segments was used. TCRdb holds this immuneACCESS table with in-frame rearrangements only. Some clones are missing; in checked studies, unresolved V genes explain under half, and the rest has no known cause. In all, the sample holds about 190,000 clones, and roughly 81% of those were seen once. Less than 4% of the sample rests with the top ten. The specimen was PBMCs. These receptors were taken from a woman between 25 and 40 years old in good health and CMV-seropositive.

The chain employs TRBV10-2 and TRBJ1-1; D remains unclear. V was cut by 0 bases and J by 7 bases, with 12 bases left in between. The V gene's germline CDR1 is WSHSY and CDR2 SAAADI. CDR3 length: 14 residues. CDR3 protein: CASSESWETSEAFF. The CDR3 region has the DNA TGCGCCAGCAGTGAGTCTTGGGAAACTAGTGAAGCTTTCTTT.

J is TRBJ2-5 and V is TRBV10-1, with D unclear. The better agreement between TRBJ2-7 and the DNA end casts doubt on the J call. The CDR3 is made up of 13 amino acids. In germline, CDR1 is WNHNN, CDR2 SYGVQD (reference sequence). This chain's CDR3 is CASSEGQPTEQYF. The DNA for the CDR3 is TGCGCCAGCAGTGAGGGGCAACCTACCGAGCAGTACTTC.

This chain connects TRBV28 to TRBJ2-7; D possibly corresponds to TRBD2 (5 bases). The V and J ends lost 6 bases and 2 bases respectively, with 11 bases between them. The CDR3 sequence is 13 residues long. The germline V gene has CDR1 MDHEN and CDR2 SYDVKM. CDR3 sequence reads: CASSHRGTYEQYF. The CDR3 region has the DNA TGTGCCAGCAGCCACCGGGGTACCTACGAGCAGTACTTC.

The CDR3 here is CASSLWTRQVEQFF. The CDR3 nucleotides read TGTGCCAGCAGCTTGTGGACTCGACAAGTCGAGCAGTTCTTC. The rearrangement uses TRBV13 and TRBJ2-1, with D possibly matching TRBD2 (5 bases). Germline V CDR1 and CDR2: PRHDT, FYEKMQ (reference sequence). V was pared by 3 bases and J by 10 bases, with 16 bases between. The CDR3 is made up of 14 amino acids.

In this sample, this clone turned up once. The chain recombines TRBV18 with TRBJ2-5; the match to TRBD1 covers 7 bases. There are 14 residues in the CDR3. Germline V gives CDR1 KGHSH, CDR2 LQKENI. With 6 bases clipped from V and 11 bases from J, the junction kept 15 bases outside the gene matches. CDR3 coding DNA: TGTGCCAGCTCCCCGACAGGGTCAGATGGGGAGCAGTACTTC. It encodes CASSPTGSDGEQYF.

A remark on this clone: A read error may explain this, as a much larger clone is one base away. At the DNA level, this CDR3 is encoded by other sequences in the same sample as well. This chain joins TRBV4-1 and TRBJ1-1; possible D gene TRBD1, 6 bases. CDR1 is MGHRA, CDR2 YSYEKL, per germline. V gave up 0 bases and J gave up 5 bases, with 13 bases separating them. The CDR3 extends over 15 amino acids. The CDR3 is CASSQDTGRGTEAFF. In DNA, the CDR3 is TGCGCCAGCAGCCAAGATACAGGGAGAGGGACTGAAGCTTTCTTT.

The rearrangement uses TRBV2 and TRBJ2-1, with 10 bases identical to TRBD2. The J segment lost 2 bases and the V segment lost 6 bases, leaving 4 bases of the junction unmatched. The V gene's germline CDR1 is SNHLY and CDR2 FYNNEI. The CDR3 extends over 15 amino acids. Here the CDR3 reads CASRVGLAAYNEQFF. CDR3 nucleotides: TGTGCCAGCAGAGTCGGACTAGCGGCCTACAATGAGCAGTTCTTC. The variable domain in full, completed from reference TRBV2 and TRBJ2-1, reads EPEVTQTPSHQVTQMGQEVILRCVPISNHLYFYWYRQILGQKVEFLVSFYNNEISEKSEIFDDQFSVERPDGSNFTLKIRSTKLEDSAMYFCASRVGLAAYNEQFFGPGTRLTVL.

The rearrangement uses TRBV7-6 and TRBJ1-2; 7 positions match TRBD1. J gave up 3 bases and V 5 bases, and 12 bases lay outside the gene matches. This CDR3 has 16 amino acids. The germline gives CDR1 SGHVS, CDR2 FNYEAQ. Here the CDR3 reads CASSPPVGTGDYGYTF. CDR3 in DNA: TGTGCCAGCAGCCCCCCGGTGGGTACAGGGGACTATGGCTACACCTTC.

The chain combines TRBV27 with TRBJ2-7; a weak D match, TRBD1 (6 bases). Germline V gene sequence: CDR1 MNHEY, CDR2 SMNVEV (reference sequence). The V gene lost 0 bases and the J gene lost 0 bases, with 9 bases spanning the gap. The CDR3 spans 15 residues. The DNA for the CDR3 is TGTGCCAGCAGTTTATCGGGGGCCAGCTCCTACGAGCAGTACTTC. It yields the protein CASSLSGASSYEQYF.

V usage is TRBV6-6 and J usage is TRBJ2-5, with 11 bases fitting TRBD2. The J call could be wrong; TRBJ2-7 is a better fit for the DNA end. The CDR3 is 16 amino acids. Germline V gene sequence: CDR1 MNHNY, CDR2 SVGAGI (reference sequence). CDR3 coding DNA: TGTGCCAGCAGTTACTCTGCTCTAGCGGGAGGCCACGAGCAGTACTTC. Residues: CASSYSALAGGHEQYF.

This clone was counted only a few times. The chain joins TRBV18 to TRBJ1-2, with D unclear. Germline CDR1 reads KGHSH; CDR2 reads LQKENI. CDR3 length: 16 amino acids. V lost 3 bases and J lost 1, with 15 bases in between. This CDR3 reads CASSPRRVGDNYGYTF. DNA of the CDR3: TGTGCCAGCTCACCCCGCCGGGTCGGCGATAACTATGGCTACACCTTC.

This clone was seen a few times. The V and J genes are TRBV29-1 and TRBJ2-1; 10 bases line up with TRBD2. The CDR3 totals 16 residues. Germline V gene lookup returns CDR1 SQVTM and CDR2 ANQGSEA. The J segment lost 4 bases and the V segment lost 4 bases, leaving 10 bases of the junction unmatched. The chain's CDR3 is CSVVGSSGSQYNEQFF. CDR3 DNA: TGCAGCGTTGTGGGTTCTAGCGGGAGTCAATACAATGAGCAGTTCTTC.

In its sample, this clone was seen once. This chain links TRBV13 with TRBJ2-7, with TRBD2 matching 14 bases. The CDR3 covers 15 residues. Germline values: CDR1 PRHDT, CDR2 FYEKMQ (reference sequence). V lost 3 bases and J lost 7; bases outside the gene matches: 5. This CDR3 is CASSLGLAGEGEQYF. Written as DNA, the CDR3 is TGTGCCAGCAGCTTGGGACTAGCGGGAGAGGGGGAGCAGTACTTC.

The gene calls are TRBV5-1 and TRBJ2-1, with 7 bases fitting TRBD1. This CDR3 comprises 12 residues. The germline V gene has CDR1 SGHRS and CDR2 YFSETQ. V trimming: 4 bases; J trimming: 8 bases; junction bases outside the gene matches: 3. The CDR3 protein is CASSHQGDEQFF. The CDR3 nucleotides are TGCGCCAGCAGCCACCAGGGGGATGAGCAGTTCTTC.

CDR3 amino acids: CASSLGPAGADEQYF. The CDR3 DNA reads as TGTGCCAGCAGCTTAGGCCCTGCAGGGGCAGACGAGCAGTACTTC. The V gene is TRBV7-7, the J gene TRBJ2-7; TRBD1 is a possible D gene (6 bases). V shed 1 base and J shed 5 bases, with 15 bases lying between them. The CDR3 covers 15 residues. Germline V gene sequence: CDR1 SSHAT, CDR2 FNYEAQ (reference sequence).

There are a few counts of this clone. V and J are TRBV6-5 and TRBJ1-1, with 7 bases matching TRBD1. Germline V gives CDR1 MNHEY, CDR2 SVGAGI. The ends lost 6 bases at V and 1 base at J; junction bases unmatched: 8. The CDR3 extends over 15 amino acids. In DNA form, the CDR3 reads TGTGCCAGCAGAGATACAGGGGTCGCGAACACTGAAGCTTTCTTT. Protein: CASRDTGVANTEAFF.

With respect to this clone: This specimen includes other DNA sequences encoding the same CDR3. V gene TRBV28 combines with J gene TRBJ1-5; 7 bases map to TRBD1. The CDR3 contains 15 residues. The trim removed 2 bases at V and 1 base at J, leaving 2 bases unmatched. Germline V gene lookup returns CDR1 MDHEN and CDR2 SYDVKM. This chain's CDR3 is CASSLRGHSNQPQHF. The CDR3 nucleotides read TGTGCCAGCAGTTTAAGGGGGCACAGCAATCAGCCCCAGCATTTT.

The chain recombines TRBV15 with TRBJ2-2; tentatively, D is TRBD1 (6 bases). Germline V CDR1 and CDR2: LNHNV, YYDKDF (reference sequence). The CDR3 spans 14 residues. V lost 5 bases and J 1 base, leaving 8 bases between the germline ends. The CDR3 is CATSRDKNTGELFF. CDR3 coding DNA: TGTGCCACCAGCCGGGACAAGAACACCGGGGAGCTGTTTTTT.

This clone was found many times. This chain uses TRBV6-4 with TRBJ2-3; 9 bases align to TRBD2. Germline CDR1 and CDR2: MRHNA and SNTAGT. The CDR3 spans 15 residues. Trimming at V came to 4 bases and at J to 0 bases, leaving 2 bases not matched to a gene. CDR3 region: CASSVTSGSTDTQYF. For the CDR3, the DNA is TGTGCCAGCAGTGTCACTAGCGGGAGCACAGATACGCAGTATTTT.

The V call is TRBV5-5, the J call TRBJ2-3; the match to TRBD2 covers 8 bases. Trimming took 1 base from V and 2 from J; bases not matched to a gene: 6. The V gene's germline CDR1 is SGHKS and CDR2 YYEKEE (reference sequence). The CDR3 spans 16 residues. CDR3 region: CASSLSGGTLTDTQYF. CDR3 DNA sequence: TGTGCCAGCAGCTTGAGCGGGGGCACCCTCACAGATACGCAGTATTTT.

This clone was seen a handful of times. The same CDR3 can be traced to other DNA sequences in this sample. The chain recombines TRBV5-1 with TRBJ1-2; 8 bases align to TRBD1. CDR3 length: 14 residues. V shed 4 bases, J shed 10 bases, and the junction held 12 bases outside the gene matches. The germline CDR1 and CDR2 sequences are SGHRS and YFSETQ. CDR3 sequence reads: CASSPGQGQGFYTF. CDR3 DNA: TGCGCCAGCAGCCCTGGACAGGGTCAAGGGTTCTACACCTTC.

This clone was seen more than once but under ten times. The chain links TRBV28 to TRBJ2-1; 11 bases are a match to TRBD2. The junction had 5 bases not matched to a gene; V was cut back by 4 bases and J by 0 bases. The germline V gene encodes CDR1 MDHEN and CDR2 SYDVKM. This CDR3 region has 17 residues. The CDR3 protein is CASSYPSGRSSYNEQFF. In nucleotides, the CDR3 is TGTGCCAGCAGTTATCCTAGCGGGAGGAGCTCCTACAATGAGCAGTTCTTC.

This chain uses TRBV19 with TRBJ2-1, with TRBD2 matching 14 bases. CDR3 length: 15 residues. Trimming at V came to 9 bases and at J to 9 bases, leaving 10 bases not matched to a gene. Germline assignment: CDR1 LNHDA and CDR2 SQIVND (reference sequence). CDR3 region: CASHWGLAGAGEQFF. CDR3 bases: TGTGCCAGCCACTGGGGACTAGCGGGAGCGGGTGAGCAGTTCTTC.

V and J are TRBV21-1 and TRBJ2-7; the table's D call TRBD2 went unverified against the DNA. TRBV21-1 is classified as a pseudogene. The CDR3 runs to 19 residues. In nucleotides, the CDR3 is TGTGCCAGCAGCCCACCCCGGGAGGGCTTAAGTTTTGTGTACTACGAGCAGTACTTC. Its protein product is CASSPPREGLSFVYYEQYF.

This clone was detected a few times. DNA for the CDR3: TGTGCCAGCAGCCCCATAGCGGGAGGGGACTACGAGCAGTACTTC. It encodes CASSPIAGGDYEQYF. J is TRBJ2-7 and V is TRBV4-2; 11 positions match TRBD2. Trimming took 4 bases from V and 3 from J; bases not matched to a gene: 5. The V gene's germline CDR1 is LGHNA and CDR2 YNFKEQ. This CDR3 contains 15 residues.

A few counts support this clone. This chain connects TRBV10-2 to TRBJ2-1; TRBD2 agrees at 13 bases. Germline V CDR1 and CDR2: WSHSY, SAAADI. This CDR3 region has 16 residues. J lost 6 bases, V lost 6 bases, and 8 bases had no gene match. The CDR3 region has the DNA TGCGCCAGCAGGGACTCGGGACTAGCGGGGATCAATGAGCAGTTCTTC. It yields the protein CASRDSGLAGINEQFF.

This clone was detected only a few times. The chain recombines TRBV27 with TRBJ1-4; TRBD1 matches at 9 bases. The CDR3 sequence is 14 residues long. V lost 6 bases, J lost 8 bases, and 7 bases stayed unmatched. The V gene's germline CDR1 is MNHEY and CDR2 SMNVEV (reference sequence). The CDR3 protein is CASRRTGVGEKLFF. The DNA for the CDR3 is TGTGCCAGCAGACGGACAGGGGTCGGCGAAAAACTGTTTTTT. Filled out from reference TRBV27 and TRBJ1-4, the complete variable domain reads EAQVTQNPRYLITVTGKKLTVTCSQNMNHEYMSWYRQDPGLGLRQIYYSMNVEVTDKGDVPEGYKVSRKEKRNFPLILESPSPNQTSLYFCASRRTGVGEKLFFGSGTQLSVL.

CDR3 region: CASSFSYSYEQYF. Here the CDR3 DNA reads TGTGCCAGCAGTTTTTCCTACTCCTACGAGCAGTACTTC. The V gene is TRBV27, the J gene TRBJ2-7; D uncertain. Germline CDR1 and CDR2: MNHEY and SMNVEV (reference sequence). The CDR3 is made up of 13 amino acids. Trimming shortened V by 3 bases and J by 0 bases, and 6 bases separated the two germline ends.

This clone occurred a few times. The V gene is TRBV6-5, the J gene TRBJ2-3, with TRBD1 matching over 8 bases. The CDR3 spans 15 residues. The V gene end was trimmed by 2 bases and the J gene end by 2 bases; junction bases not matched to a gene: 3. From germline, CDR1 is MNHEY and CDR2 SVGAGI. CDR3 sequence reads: CASSYGGQATDTQYF. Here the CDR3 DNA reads TGTGCCAGCAGTTACGGGGGACAGGCCACAGATACGCAGTATTTT.

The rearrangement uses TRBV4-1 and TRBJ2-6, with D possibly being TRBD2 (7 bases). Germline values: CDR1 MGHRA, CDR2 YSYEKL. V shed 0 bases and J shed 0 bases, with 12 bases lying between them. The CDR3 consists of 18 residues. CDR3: CASSQDTGRVSGANVLTF. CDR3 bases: TGCGCCAGCAGCCAAGATACAGGGAGGGTCTCTGGGGCCAACGTCCTGACTTTC.